This is a list of T cell receptor beta chains from one sample in a study of blood T cell repertoires in COVID-19. The repertoire was sequenced with immunoSEQ multiplex PCR; TCRdb's copy has only in-frame clones and lacks some. The sample consists of some 140,000 clones, roughly 80% of them appearing once. Material for sequencing was peripheral blood. The origin of the receptors is a woman aged 60-75 years with acute or convalescent COVID-19. CDR3s include the opening cysteine and the closing phenylalanine or tryptophan. The D gene is left open where the match is weak. Clone size, where shown, is once, few, many, or a class for clones that have expanded.

D	V	size	J	DNA	CDR3
TRBD2	TRBV27	.	TRBJ2-3	TGTGCCAGCAGTTTACTAGCGGGGCCACGGGATACGCAGTATTTT	CASSLLAGPRDTQYF
TRBD2	TRBV6-6	.	TRBJ2-1	TGTGCCAGCAGGGTAGCGGGGGGCCGCGATGAGCAGTTCTTC	CASRVAGGRDEQFF
.	TRBV6-5	.	TRBJ1-4	TGTGCCAGCAGTTACTCGGGGGCAAATGAAAAACTGTTTTTT	CASSYSGANEKLFF
.	TRBV7-6	.	TRBJ2-3	TGTGCCAGCAGCTACACGACAGAGGTCGGGTATACGCAGTATTTT	CASSYTTEVGYTQYF
.	TRBV11-2	.	TRBJ1-2	TGTGCCAGCAGCTTAGGGCCCCGGAGCGGCTACACCTTC	CASSLGPRSGYTF
.	TRBV7-9	.	TRBJ1-2	TGTGCCAGCAGCTTAGAGGGAGACGGCCTAAGAGGCTACACCTTC	CASSLEGDGLRGYTF
.	TRBV4-1	few	TRBJ1-1	TGCGCCAGCAGCCAAGTTTTGGCTCAACCCACTGAAGCTTTCTTT	CASSQVLAQPTEAFF
.	TRBV19	.	TRBJ1-4	TGTGCCAGTAGTACCTATAACGAAAAACTGTTTTTT	CASSTYNEKLFF
.	TRBV28	.	TRBJ1-2	TGTGCCAGTTGGGTCGCGGGGACCAACTATGGCTACACCTTC	CASWVAGTNYGYTF
.	TRBV6-5	.	TRBJ1-2	TGTGCCAGCAGTTACTCACCCATCCCGGGGAACTATGGCTACACCTTC	CASSYSPIPGNYGYTF
TRBD1	TRBV18	.	TRBJ2-2	TGTGCCAGCTCACCATTTGACAGGGGGACAGGCGGGGAGCTGTTTTTT	CASSPFDRGTGGELFF
.	TRBV3-1/TRBV3-2	once	TRBJ1-1	TGTGCCAGCAGTGACGGCAGGACTTACACTGAAGCTTTCTTT	CASSDGRTYTEAFF
TRBD2	TRBV7-3	.	TRBJ2-2	TGTGCCAGCACCTTCGGGAGGGCCCGGGCCGGTGAGCTGTTTTTT	CASTFGRARAGELFF
.	TRBV6-6	.	TRBJ1-1	TGTGCCAGCAGTCCCTCATGGGGCGACACTGAAGCTTTCTTT	CASSPSWGDTEAFF
.	TRBV21-1	.	TRBJ1-2	TGTGCCAGCAGCAAAAGGACAGGGAACTATGGCTACACCTTC	CASSKRTGNYGYTF
.	TRBV7-2	.	TRBJ1-5	TGTGCCAGCAGTTTAACATCAGGGGCCGGTAATCAGCCCCAGCATTTT	CASSLTSGAGNQPQHF
.	TRBV12-3/TRBV12-4	.	TRBJ2-3	TGTGCCAGCAGTTTAGACAGGGAGGATACGCAGTATTTT	CASSLDREDTQYF
.	TRBV3-1/TRBV3-2	.	TRBJ1-2	TGTGCCAGCAGCCAAGATGGGGTCATCGGGCGGGACTATGGCTACACCTTC	CASSQDGVIGRDYGYTF
TRBD1	TRBV7-8	.	TRBJ1-4	TGTGCCAGCAGCCGAACAGGGGCGGGAGGTTTGGCTAATGAAAAACTGTTTTTT	CASSRTGAGGLANEKLFF
TRBD1	TRBV12-5	.	TRBJ2-3	TGTGCTAGTGGTTTGGGACAGGGGCTCGAAGATACGCAGTATTTT	CASGLGQGLEDTQYF
.	TRBV2	.	TRBJ1-5	TGTGCCAGCAGTCGACAGACTGGGAGCAATCAGCCCCAGCATTTT	CASSRQTGSNQPQHF
.	TRBV6-5	.	TRBJ1-3	TGTGCCAGCAGGGCAGGGACTGGAAACACCATATATTTT	CASRAGTGNTIYF
.	TRBV12-5	.	TRBJ1-1	TGTGCTAGTGGTTTGGACAGGGATGCTGAAGCTTTCTTT	CASGLDRDAEAFF
.	TRBV28	.	TRBJ2-3	TGTGCCAGCAGTTCAAACTACCGCACAGATACGCAGTATTTT	CASSSNYRTDTQYF
.	TRBV29-1	.	TRBJ1-2	TGCAGCGTTGGGGGTTCTCGGGCGGGCGGCTACACCTTC	CSVGGSRAGGYTF
TRBD1	TRBV5-4	.	TRBJ2-3	TGTGCCAGCAGCTCCCCGGGACAGGGGGCGGGGGATACGCAGTATTTT	CASSSPGQGAGDTQYF
.	TRBV18	.	TRBJ1-6	TGTGCCAGCTCAGCCGACCCCCCGGGAGACTATAATTCACCCCTCCACTTT	CASSADPPGDYNSPLHF
.	TRBV7-3	.	TRBJ1-3	TGTGCCAGCAGCTCACGACAGGCCTCCTCTGGAAACACCATATATTTT	CASSSRQASSGNTIYF
TRBD1	TRBV10-3	.	TRBJ2-2	TGTGCCATCAGATCTTCCGGGACAGGGGAGTCGAGCACCGGGGAGCTGTTTTTT	CAIRSSGTGESSTGELFF
.	TRBV7-2	.	TRBJ2-7	TGTGCCAGCAGCATGGGACTCTTAACCTACGAGCAGTACTTC	CASSMGLLTYEQYF
.	TRBV5-1	.	TRBJ1-3	TGCGCCAGCAGCGCACAGGGAAATGGTGGAAACACCATATATTTT	CASSAQGNGGNTIYF
TRBD1	TRBV27	.	TRBJ2-7	TGTGCCAGCAGACAGGGGGTAAGGGAGCAGTACTTC	CASRQGVREQYF
TRBD1	TRBV19	.	TRBJ2-3	TGTGCCAGTAGTATTGTGCTGGGACAGGGGGCAGATACGCAGTATTTT	CASSIVLGQGADTQYF
.	TRBV6-5	once	TRBJ1-1	TGTGCCAGCAGTTACACGGGGGGAACTGAAGCTTTCTTT	CASSYTGGTEAFF
.	TRBV19	.	TRBJ1-1	TGTGCCAGTAGTTCCGGACAGAGGAGAGGGAAGACTGAAGCTTTCTTT	CASSSGQRRGKTEAFF
TRBD2	TRBV7-2	.	TRBJ2-1	TGTGCCAGCAGTCCTGCGGGGGGGCTTGAGTTCTTC	CASSPAGGLEFF
TRBD1	TRBV2	.	TRBJ1-2	TGTGCCAGCAGTGATGGCAGGGGGTCCTATGGCTACACCTTC	CASSDGRGSYGYTF
.	TRBV7-9	.	TRBJ1-1	TGTGCCAGCAGCTTAGACAGGGACACTGAAGCTTTCTTT	CASSLDRDTEAFF
TRBD1	TRBV5-1	.	TRBJ1-2	TGCGCCAGCACCAGGGACAGACAGAACTATGGCTACACCTTC	CASTRDRQNYGYTF
.	TRBV7-9	.	TRBJ1-3	TGTGCCAGCAGCCCCGCAGGCGTGGCTGGAAACACCATATATTTT	CASSPAGVAGNTIYF